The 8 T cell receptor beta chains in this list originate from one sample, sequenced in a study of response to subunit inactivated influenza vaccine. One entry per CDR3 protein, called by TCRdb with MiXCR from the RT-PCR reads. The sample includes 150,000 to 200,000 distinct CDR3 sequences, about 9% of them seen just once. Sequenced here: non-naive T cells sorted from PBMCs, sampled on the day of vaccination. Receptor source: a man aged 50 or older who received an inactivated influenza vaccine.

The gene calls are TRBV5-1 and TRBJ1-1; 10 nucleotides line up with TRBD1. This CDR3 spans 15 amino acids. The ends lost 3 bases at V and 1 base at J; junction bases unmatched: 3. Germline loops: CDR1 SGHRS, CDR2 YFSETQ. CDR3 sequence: CASSWGQGRNTEAFF. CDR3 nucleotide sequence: TGCGCCAGCAGCTGGGGACAGGGGAGGAACACTGAAGCTTTCTTT.

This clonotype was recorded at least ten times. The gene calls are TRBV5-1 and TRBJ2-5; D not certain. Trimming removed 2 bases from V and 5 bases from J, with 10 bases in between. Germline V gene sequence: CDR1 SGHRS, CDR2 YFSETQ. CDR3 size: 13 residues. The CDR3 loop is CASSLGRAETQYF. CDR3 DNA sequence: TGCGCCAGCAGCTTAGGTCGAGCGGAGACCCAGTACTTC. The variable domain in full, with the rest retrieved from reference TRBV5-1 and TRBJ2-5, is KAGVTQTPRYLIKTRGQQVTLSCSPISGHRSVSWYQQTPGQGLQFLFEYFSETQRNKGNFPGRFSGRQFSNSRSEMNVSTLELGDSALYLCASSLGRAETQYFGPGTRLLVL.

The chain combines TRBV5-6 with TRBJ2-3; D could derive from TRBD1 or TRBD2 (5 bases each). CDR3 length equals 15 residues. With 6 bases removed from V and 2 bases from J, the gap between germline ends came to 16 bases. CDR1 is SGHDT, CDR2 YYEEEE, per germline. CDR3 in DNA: TGTGCCAGCACCAAAGGGACGGTGGCCACAGATACGCAGTATTTT. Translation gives CASTKGTVATDTQYF. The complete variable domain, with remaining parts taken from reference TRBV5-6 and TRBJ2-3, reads DAGVTQSPTHLIKTRGQQVTLRCSPKSGHDTVSWYQQALGQGPQFIFQYYEEEERQRGNFPDRFSGHQFPNYSSELNVNALLLGDSALYLCASTKGTVATDTQYFGPGTRLTVL.

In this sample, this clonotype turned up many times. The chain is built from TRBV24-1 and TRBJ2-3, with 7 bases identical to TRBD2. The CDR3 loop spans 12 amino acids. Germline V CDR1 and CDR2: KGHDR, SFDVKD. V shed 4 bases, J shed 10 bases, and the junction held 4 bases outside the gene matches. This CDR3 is CATSELAGAQYF. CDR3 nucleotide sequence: TGTGCCACCAGTGAATTAGCGGGCGCGCAGTATTTT.

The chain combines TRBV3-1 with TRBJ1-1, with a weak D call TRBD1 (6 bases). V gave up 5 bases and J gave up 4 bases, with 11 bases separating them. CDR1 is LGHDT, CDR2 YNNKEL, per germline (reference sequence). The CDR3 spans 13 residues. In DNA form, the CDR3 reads TGTGCCAGCAGCGGGGGCGGGATCACTGAAGCTTTCTTT. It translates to CASSGGGITEAFF.

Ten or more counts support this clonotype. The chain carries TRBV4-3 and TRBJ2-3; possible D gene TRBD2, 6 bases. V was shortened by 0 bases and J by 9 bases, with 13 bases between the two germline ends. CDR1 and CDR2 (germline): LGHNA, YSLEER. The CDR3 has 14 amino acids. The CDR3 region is CASSQDRDSTTQYF. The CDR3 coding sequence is TGCGCCAGCAGCCAAGACCGGGACTCCACAACGCAGTATTTT.

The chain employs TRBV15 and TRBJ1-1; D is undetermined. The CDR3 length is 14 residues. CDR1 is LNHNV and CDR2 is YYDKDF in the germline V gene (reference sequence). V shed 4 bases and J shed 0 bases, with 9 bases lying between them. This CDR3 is CATSTLQMNTEAFF. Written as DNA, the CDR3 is TGTGCCACCAGCACCTTACAGATGAACACTGAAGCTTTCTTT.

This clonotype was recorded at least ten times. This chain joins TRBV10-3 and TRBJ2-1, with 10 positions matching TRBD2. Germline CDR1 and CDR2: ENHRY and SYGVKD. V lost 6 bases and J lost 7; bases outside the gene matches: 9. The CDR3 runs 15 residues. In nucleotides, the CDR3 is TGTGCCATCAGAAGACTAGCGGGTGCGTCGAATGAGCAGTTCTTC. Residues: CAIRRLAGASNEQFF.